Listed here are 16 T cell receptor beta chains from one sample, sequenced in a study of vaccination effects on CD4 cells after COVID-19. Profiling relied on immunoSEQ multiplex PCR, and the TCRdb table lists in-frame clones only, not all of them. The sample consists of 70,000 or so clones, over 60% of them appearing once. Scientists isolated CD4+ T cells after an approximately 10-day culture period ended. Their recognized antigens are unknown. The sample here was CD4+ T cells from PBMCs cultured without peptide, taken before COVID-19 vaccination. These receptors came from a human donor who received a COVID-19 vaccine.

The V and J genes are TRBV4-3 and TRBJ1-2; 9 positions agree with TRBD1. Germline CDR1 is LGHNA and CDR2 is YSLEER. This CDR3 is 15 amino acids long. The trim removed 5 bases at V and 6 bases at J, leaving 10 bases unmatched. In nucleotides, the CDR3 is TGCGCCAGCAGCGGGACCGTAACAGGGGGCGATGGCTACACCTTC. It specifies CASSGTVTGGDGYTF.

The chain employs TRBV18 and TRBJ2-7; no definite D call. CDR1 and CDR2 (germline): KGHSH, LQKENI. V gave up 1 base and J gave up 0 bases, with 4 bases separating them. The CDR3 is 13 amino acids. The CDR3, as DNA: TGTGCCAGCTCACCACTGATCTCCTACGAGCAGTACGTC. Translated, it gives CASSPLISYEQYV.

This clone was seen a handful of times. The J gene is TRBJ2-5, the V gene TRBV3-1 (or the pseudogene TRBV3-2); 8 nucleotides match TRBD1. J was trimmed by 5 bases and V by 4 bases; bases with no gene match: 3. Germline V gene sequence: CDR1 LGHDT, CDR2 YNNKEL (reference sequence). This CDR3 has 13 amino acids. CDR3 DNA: TGTGCCAGCAGCCGCAGGGGGCCGGAGACCCAGTACTTC. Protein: CASSRRGPETQYF.

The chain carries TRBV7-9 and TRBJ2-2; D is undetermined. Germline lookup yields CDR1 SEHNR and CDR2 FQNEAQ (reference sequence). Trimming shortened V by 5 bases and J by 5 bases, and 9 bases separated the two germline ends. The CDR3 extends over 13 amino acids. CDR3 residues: CASSPKVTGELFF. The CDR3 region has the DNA TGTGCCAGCAGCCCAAAGGTTACCGGGGAGCTGTTTTTT.

In nucleotides, the CDR3 is TGTGCCAGAAGACAGGGGGCTAGACCCTACGAGCAGTACGTC. This gives the protein CARRQGARPYEQYV. The gene calls are TRBV21-1 and TRBJ2-7; the table's D gene call, TRBD1, was not cross checked with the DNA. TRBV21-1 is tagged as a pseudogene. The CDR3 contains 14 residues.

This chain's CDR3 is CSVLDRANAEAFF. The CDR3 DNA sequence: TGCAGCGTTCTCGACAGGGCTAACGCTGAAGCTTTCTTT. The chain employs TRBV29-1 and TRBJ1-1; 7 nucleotides align to TRBD1. The V and J ends lost 5 bases and 6 bases, in that order; junction bases with no gene match: 9. In germline, CDR1 is SQVTM, CDR2 ANQGSEA. CDR3 length equals 13 residues.

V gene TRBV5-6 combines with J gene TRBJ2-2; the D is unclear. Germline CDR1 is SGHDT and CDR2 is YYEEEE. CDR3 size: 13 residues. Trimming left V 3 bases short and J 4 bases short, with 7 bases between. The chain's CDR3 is CASSYTGTGELFF. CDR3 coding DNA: TGTGCCAGCAGCTACACCGGCACCGGGGAGCTGTTTTTT.

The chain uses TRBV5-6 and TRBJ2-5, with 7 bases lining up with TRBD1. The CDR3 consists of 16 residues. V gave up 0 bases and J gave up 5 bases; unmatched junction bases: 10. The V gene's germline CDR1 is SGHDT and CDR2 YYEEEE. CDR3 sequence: CASSLGGLEGGETQYF. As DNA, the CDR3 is TGTGCCAGCAGCTTGGGCGGTTTAGAAGGGGGCGAGACCCAGTACTTC.

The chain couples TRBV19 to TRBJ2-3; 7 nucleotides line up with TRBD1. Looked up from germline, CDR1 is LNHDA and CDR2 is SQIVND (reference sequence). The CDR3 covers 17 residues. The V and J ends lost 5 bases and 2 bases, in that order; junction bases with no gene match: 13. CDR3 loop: CASSVWTGPIPTDTQYF. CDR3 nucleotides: TGTGCCAGTAGTGTATGGACAGGCCCGATCCCCACAGATACGCAGTATTTT.

Written as DNA, the CDR3 is TGTGCCACCAGTGATAAGCTCACCTCTGGGGCCAACGTCCTGACTTTC. Translation gives CATSDKLTSGANVLTF. V and J are TRBV24-1 and TRBJ2-6; D remains ambiguous. Germline V CDR1 and CDR2: KGHDR, SFDVKD. V lost 3 bases to trimming and J lost 0 bases, with 8 bases between them. The CDR3 spans 16 residues.

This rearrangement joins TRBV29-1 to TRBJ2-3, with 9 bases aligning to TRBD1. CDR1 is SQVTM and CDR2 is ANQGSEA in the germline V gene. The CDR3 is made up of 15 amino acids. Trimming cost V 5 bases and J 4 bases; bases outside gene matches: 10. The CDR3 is CSVLGTGMDADTQYF. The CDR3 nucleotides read TGCAGCGTTTTAGGGACAGGGATGGACGCAGATACGCAGTATTTT.

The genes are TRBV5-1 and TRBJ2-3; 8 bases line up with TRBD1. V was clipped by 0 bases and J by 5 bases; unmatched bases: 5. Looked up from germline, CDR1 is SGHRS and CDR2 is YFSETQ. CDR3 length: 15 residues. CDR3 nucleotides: TGCGCCAGCAGCTTGGCAGGGGGCGGAGGAGATACGCAGTATTTT. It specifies CASSLAGGGGDTQYF.

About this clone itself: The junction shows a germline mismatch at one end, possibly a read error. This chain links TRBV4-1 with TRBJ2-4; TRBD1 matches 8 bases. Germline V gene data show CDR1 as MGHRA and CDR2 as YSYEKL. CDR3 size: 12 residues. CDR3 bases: TGCGCCAGCAGCCCCTTCCGGGACAGGATCGTCTTC. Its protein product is CASSPFRDRIVF.

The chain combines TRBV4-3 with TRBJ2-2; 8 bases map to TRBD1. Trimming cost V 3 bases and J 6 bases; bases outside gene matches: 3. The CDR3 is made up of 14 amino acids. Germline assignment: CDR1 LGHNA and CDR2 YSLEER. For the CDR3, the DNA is TGCGCCAGCAGCCACCGGGACAGGTCCGGGGAGCTGTTTTTT. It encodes CASSHRDRSGELFF.

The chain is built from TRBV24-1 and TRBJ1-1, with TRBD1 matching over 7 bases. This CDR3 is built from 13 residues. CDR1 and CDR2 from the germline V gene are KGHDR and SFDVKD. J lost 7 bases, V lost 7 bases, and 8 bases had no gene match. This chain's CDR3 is CATSPPGGIEAFF. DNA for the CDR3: TGTGCCACCAGCCCCCCAGGGGGGATTGAAGCTTTCTTT.

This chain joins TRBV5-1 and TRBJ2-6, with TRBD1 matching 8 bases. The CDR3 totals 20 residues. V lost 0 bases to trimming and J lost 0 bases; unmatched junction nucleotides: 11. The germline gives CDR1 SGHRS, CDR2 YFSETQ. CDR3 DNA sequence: TGCGCCAGCAGCTTGGGATGGGGGCAGGGGGCACTCTCTGGGGCCAACGTCCTGACTTTC. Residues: CASSLGWGQGALSGANVLTF.